This T cell receptor (beta chain) was sequenced during a study of OX40 agonist ivuxolimab in advanced cancers. After removal of 2 bases from V and 3 bases from J, the junction contained 2 bases not matched to a gene. CDR1 MNHNY and CDR2 SVGAGI come from the germline V gene (reference sequence). This CDR3 is 15 amino acids long. TCRdb's table, derived via immunoSEQ multiplex PCR, lists solely in-frame clones and lacks some. The data show tens of thousands of clones, roughly 87% seen once. The source is an adult with an advanced solid tumor such as melanoma, head and neck, liver or kidney cancer. Source: CD4+ or CD8+ T cells sorted from blood, taken in a trial of the OX40 agonist ivuxolimab. V gene TRBV6-6 combines with J gene TRBJ1-3, with 9 positions matching TRBD1. CDR3: CASSYGTGFGNTIYF. The CDR3 region has the DNA TGTGCCAGCAGTTACGGGACAGGGTTTGGAAACACCATATATTTT.